There are a few counts of the clone carrying this T cell receptor (beta chain). Its antigen is not known. The data derive from a study of human T cells and chemical hapten exposure. Deletions cut 7 bases from V and 1 base from J, with 13 bases between. The germline V gene encodes CDR1 MNHEY and CDR2 SVGEGT. This CDR3 has 14 residues. Study-level results: Significantly greater numbers of large CDR3 similarity clusters came from expanded TCRs than from controls. TCRs exceeding 1 in 1000 frequency stayed unchanged with DPC sensitization.

The authors' processing: Counting gave a median of approximately 97,000 TCRs per sample, with values ranging from 23,224 to 690,600. TCRdb redid the calling of the RACE reads with MiXCR, one entry per CDR3 protein. These V and J calls originate from TCRdb's pipeline instead of the authors' own analysis. The table lists just under 350,000 distinct CDR3 sequences, approximately 6.3% of them singletons. Time point specified: patch test 1, 2 weeks after DPC sensitization. Described treatment: therapeutic diphenylcyclopropenone sensitization with weekly scalp DPC. Blood draws came first, before each patch test.

The chain joins TRBV6-2 or TRBV6-3 to TRBJ1-1, with no clear D. Sequenced material: whole blood, taken in connection with sensitization to the hapten diphenylcyclopropenone (DPC). This sequence was found in a woman between 18 and 30 years old with alopecia areata. Some clones in this sample may be carry-over from other donors' samples. The CDR3 here is CASTSAASNTEAFF. DNA of the CDR3: TGTGCCAGCACCTCCGCTGCATCGAACACTGAAGCTTTCTTT.